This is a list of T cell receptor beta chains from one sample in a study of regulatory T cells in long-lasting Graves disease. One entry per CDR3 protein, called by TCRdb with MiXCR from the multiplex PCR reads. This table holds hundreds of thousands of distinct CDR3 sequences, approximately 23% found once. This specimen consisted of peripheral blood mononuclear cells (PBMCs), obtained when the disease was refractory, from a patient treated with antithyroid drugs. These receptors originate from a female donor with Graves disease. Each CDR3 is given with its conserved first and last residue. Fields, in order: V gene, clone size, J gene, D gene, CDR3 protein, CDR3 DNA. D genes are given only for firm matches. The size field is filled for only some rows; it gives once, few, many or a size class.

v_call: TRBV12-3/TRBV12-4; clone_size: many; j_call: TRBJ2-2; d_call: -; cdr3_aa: CASSLGGRGTGELFF; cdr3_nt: TGTGCCAGCAGTTTGGGGGGGCGAGGGACCGGGGAGCTGTTTTTT
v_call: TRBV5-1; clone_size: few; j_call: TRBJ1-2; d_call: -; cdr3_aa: CASSLNFGLRANYGYTF; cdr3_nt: TGCGCCAGCAGCTTAAACTTCGGACTGCGAGCTAACTATGGCTACACCTTC
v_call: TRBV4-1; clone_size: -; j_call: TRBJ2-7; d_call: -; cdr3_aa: CASSQDSGFVSEQYF; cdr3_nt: TGCGCCAGCAGCCAAGATTCAGGGTTCGTGAGCGAGCAGTACTTC
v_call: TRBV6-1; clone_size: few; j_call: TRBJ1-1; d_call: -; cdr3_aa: CASNHHTGAVTEAFF; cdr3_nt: TGTGCCAGCAACCATCACACGGGGGCCGTCACTGAAGCTTTCTTT
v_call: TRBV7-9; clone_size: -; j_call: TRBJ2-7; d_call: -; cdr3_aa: CASSSWSTSSSYEQYF; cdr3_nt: TGTGCCAGCAGCTCGTGGTCGACTAGTAGCTCCTACGAGCAGTACTTC
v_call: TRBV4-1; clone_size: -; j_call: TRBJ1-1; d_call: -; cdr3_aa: CASSSLGEAFF; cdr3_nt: TGCGCCAGCAGCAGCCTAGGCGAAGCTTTCTTT
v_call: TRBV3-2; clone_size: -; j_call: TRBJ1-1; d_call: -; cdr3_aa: CASSRDVRGITEAFF; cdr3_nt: TGTGCCAGCAGCCGTGACGTACGGGGTATCACTGAAGCTTTCTTT
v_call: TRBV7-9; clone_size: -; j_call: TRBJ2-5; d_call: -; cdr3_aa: CASSYGGRVETQYF; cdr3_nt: TGTGCCAGCAGCTACGGTGGCAGGGTGGAGACCCAGTACTTC
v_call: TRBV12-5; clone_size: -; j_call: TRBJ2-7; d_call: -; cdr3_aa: CASGLGGYEYEQYF; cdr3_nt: TGTGCTAGTGGTCTGGGGGGTTATGAGTACGAGCAGTACTTC
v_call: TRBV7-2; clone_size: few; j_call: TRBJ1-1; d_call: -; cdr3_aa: CASSLIPYDPLNTEAFF; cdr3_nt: TGTGCCAGCAGCCTAATTCCCTATGATCCCTTGAACACTGAAGCTTTCTTT
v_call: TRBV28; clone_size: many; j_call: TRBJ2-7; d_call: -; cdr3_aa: CASSFVTPNYEQYF; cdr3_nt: TGTGCCAGCAGTTTCGTGACACCCAACTACGAGCAGTACTTC
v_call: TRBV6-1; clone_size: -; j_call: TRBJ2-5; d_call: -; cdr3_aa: CASSRVVEETQYF; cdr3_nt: TGTGCCAGCAGTAGGGTAGTGGAAGAGACCCAGTACTTC
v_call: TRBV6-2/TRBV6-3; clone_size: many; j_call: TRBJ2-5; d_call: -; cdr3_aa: CASSYSAKETQYF; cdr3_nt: TGTGCCAGCAGTTACTCGGCTAAAGAGACCCAGTACTTC
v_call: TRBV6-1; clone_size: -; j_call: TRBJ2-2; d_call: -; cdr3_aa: CASSPLSQNTGELFF; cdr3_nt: TGTGCCAGCAGTCCGTTATCCCAGAACACCGGGGAGCTGTTTTTT
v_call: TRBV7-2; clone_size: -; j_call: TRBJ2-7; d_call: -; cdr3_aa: CASSPNLRRIDEQYF; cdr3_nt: TGTGCCAGCAGCCCGAACCTACGGAGGATCGACGAGCAGTACTTC
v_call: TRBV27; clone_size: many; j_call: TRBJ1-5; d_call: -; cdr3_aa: CASSSRVTQPQHF; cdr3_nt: TGTGCCAGCAGTTCCAGGGTAACGCAGCCCCAGCATTTT
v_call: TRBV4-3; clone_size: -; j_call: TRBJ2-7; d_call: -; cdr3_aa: CASSQDFDGSYEQYF; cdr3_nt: TGCGCCAGCAGCCAAGATTTCGACGGCTCCTACGAGCAGTACTTC
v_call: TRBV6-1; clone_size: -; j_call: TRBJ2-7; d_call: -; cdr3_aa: CASTMDSLYYEQYF; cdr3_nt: TGTGCCAGCACCATGGACAGCCTATACTACGAGCAGTACTTC
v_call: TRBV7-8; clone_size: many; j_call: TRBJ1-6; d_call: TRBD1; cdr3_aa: CASSANPGQSDSPLHF; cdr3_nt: TGTGCCAGCAGCGCCAACCCGGGACAGTCGGATTCACCCCTCCACTTT
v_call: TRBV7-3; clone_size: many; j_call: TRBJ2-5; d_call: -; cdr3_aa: CASSSQADPQETQYF; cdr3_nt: TGTGCCAGCAGCTCCCAAGCAGACCCCCAAGAGACCCAGTACTTC
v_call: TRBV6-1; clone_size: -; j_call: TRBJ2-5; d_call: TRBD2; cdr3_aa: CASRTSGNQETQYF; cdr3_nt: TGTGCCAGCAGAACTAGCGGGAACCAAGAGACCCAGTACTTC
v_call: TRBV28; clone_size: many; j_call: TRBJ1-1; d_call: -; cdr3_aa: CASIVSGGTEAFF; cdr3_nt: TGTGCCAGCATAGTTTCGGGGGGCACTGAAGCTTTCTTT
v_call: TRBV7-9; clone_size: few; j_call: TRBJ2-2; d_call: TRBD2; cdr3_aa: CASSFRTSRTGELFF; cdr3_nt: TGTGCCAGCAGCTTTAGGACTAGTCGCACCGGGGAGCTGTTTTTT
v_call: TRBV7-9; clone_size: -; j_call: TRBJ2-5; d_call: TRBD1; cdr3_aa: CASSSTGGEGEAQYF; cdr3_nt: TGTGCCAGCAGCTCGACAGGGGGAGAGGGAGAGGCCCAGTACTTC
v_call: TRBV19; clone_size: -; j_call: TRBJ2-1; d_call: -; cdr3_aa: CASSRAAGQAGNEQFF; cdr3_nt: TGTGCCAGTAGTAGAGCCGCGGGACAAGCAGGGAATGAGCAGTTCTTC
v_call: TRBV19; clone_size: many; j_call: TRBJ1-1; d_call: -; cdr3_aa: CASFNWPRGTEAFF; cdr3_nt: TGTGCCAGCTTTAACTGGCCGCGTGGCACTGAAGCTTTCTTT
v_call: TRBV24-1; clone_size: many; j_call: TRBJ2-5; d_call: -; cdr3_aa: CATSRGAGKETQYF; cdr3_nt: TGTGCCACCAGTCGCGGGGCAGGTAAAGAGACCCAGTACTTC
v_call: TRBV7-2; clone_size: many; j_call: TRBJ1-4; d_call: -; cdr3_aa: CASSLDVTNEKLFF; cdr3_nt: TGTGCCAGCAGCTTAGACGTGACTAATGAAAAACTGTTTTTT
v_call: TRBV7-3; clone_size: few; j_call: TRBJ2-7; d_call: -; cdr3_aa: CASSSGGSGHEQYF; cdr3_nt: TGTGCCAGCAGCTCAGGGGGGTCCGGGCACGAGCAGTACTTC
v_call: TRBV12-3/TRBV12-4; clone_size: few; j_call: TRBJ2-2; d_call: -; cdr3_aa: CASSLSLGPGELFF; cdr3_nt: TGTGCCAGCAGTTTGAGTTTAGGGCCCGGGGAGCTGTTTTTT
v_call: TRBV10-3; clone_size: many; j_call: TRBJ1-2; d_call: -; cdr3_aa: CAISESGPQGGIYGYTF; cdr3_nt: TGTGCCATCAGTGAGTCGGGGCCCCAAGGGGGAATCTATGGCTACACCTTC
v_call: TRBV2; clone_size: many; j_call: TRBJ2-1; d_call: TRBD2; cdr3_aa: CASKGLAGGHIDNEQFF; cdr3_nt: TGTGCCAGCAAGGGACTAGCGGGGGGCCACATCGACAATGAGCAGTTCTTC
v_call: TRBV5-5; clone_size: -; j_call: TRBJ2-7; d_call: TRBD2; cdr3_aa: CASSFGLAGVLNGGQYF; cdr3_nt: TGTGCCAGCAGCTTTGGACTAGCGGGGGTCTTAAATGGTGGGCAGTACTTC
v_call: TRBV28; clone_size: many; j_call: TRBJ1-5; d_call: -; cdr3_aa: CASKGVRNQPQHF; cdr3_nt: TGTGCCAGCAAAGGGGTAAGGAATCAGCCCCAGCATTTT
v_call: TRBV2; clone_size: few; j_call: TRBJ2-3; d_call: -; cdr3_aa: CASSEAADKSTQYF; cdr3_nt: TGTGCCAGCAGTGAAGCGGCAGACAAGTCTACGCAGTATTTT
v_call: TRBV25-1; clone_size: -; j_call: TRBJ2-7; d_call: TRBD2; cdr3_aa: CASLGGIDEQYF; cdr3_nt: TGTGCCAGCCTCGGGGGGATCGACGAGCAGTACTTC
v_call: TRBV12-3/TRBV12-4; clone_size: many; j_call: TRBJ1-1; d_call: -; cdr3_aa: CATKNQMNTEAFF; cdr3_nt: TGTGCCACCAAGAACCAAATGAACACTGAAGCTTTCTTT
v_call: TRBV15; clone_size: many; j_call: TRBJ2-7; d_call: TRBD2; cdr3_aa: CATSRESGGSYEQYF; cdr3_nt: TGTGCCACCAGCAGGGAGAGCGGGGGTTCCTACGAGCAGTACTTC
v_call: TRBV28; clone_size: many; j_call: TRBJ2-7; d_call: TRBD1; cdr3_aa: CASSSLLRTGLSYEQYF; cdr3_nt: TGTGCCAGCAGTTCCCTACTTAGGACAGGGCTCTCCTACGAGCAGTACTTC
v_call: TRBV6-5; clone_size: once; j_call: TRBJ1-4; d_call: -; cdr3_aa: CASSYSRDTFGDEKLFF; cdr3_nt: TGTGCCAGCAGTTACTCGAGGGACACCTTCGGGGATGAAAAACTGTTTTTT
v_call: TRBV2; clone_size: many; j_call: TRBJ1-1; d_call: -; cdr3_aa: CASSLLSNTEAFF; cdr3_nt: TGTGCCAGCAGCTTATTGTCGAACACTGAAGCTTTCTTT
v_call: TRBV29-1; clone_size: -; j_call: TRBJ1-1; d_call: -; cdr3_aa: CSVGLGFVGLGTEAFF; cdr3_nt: TGCAGCGTTGGTCTGGGGTTCGTAGGCCTTGGCACTGAAGCTTTCTTT